The 10 T cell receptor beta chains reported below all come from one sample, sequenced in a study of T cells after yellow fever vaccination. TCRdb used MiXCR to reprocess the 5' RACE reads, holding one entry per CDR3 protein. The table records around 310,000 distinct CDR3 sequences, 3.6% of them present only once. The sequencing used PBMCs, collected on the day of the yellow fever booster vaccination. These receptors originate from a man younger than 35 who received the YFV17D yellow fever vaccine.

At least ten counts were recorded for this clonotype. CDR3 in amino acids: CASSFGGGYEQYF. For the CDR3, the DNA is TGTGCCAGCAGCTTTGGGGGAGGTTACGAGCAGTACTTC. This chain uses TRBV11-3 with TRBJ2-7, with D possibly being TRBD2 (6 bases). The CDR3 contains 13 residues. Per germline, CDR1 SGHNT and CDR2 YENEEA. Trimming shortened V by 3 bases and J by 4 bases, and 10 bases separated the two germline ends.

V and J are TRBV7-6 and TRBJ2-5; D gene ambiguous. V shed 1 base and J shed 5 bases, with 14 bases lying between them. The CDR3 is 15 amino acids. The germline CDR1 and CDR2 sequences are SGHVS and FNYEAQ. The CDR3 bases are TGTGCCAGCAGCTTAGAATCCCCATTCAAGGAGACCCAGTACTTC. This codes for CASSLESPFKETQYF.

This clonotype came up a few times. V usage is TRBV7-2 and J usage is TRBJ1-3; D is unclear. The CDR3 loop spans 14 amino acids. Germline loops: CDR1 SGHTA, CDR2 FQGNSA. Trimming took 5 bases from V and 0 from J, leaving 8 bases between them. CDR3 bases: TGTGCCAGCAGCCAAATGGTCTCTGGAAACACCATATATTTT. It translates to CASSQMVSGNTIYF.

This clonotype was observed at least ten times. This chain uses TRBV5-5 with TRBJ2-5, with 7 bases identical to TRBD1. Trimming took 0 bases from V and 3 from J; bases not matched to a gene: 11. From germline, CDR1 is SGHKS and CDR2 YYEKEE (reference sequence). The CDR3 covers 17 residues. The CDR3: CASSLGPGDSSEETQYF. In DNA, the CDR3 is TGTGCCAGCAGCTTGGGGCCAGGGGACAGTTCCGAAGAGACCCAGTACTTC.

The chain uses TRBV12-3 or TRBV12-4 and TRBJ1-2, with no clear D. V gave up 7 bases and J gave up 4 bases, with 16 bases separating them. The CDR3 covers 14 residues. CDR3 DNA sequence: TGTGCCAGCATACCTGGGCCGGGCTCCTATGGCTACACCTTC. Translated, it gives CASIPGPGSYGYTF.

This clonotype was detected ten times or more. This chain uses TRBV6-6 with TRBJ1-1, with unresolved D. This CDR3 region has 14 residues. V dropped 2 bases and J dropped 4 bases, with 11 bases sitting between them. Germline V gene lookup returns CDR1 MNHNY and CDR2 SVGAGI (reference sequence). CDR3 DNA sequence: TGTGCCAGCAGTTACGAGGGTTTTGGCACTGAAGCTTTCTTT. Amino acid sequence: CASSYEGFGTEAFF.

This clonotype was counted a few times. The chain couples TRBV11-2 to TRBJ2-2, with no clear D. Trimming removed 5 bases at V and 1 base at J, with 11 bases between. The length of the CDR3 is 15 residues. Per germline, CDR1 SGHAT and CDR2 FQNNGV. CDR3 coding DNA: TGTGCCAGCAGCCCAATAGCCAGGAACACCGGGGAGCTGTTTTTT. It codes for CASSPIARNTGELFF. Drawing the rest from reference TRBV11-2 and TRBJ2-2, the complete variable domain is EAGVAQSPRYKIIEKRQSVAFWCNPISGHATLYWYQQILGQGPKLLIQFQNNGVVDDSQLPKDRFSAERLKGVDSTLKIQPAKLEDSAVYLCASSPIARNTGELFFGEGSRLTVL.

This clonotype occurred many times. The chain recombines TRBV10-3 with TRBJ2-4; D may be TRBD2 (7 bases). CDR3 size: 16 residues. Between the trimmed V and J ends, which lost 10 bases and 1 base, there was a span of 20 bases. Germline assignment: CDR1 ENHRY and CDR2 SYGVKD. The CDR3 bases are TGTGCCACACGAAAGGGGGGGGATTACGCCAAAAACATTCAGTACTTC. Protein sequence: CATRKGGDYAKNIQYF.

There are many counts of this clonotype. V usage is TRBV4-1 and J usage is TRBJ1-6, with 8 positions matching TRBD1. CDR1 MGHRA and CDR2 YSYEKL come from the germline V gene. The CDR3 has 16 amino acids. V shed 0 bases and J 10 bases; nucleotides not matched to a gene: 8. The DNA of the CDR3 is TGCGCCAGCAGCCAAGATCCCCCAGGGGGCCACTCACCCCTCCACTTT. Translating gives CASSQDPPGGHSPLHF.

The chain employs TRBV12-3 or TRBV12-4 and TRBJ2-1; D is perhaps TRBD1 (6 bases). V was trimmed by 7 bases and J by 9 bases, leaving 19 bases between them. The CDR3 extends over 14 amino acids. CDR3 sequence reads: CASTEGVGFVEQFF. DNA for the CDR3: TGTGCCAGCACTGAGGGGGTGGGGTTCGTTGAGCAGTTCTTC.